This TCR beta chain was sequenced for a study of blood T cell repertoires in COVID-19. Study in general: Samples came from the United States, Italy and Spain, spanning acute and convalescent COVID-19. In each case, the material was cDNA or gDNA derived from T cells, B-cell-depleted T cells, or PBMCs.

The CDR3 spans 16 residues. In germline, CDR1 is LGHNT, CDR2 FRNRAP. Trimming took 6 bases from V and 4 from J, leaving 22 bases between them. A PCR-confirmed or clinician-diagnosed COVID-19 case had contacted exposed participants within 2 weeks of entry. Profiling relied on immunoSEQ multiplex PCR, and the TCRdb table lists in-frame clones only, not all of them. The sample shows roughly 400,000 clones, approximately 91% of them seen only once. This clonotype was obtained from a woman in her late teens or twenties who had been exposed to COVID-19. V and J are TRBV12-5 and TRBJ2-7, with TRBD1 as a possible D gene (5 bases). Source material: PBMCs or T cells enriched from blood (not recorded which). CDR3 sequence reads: CASGPAPGRNRYEQYF. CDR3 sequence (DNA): TGTGCTAGTGGACCCGCTCCAGGGCGCAACAGGTACGAGCAGTACTTC. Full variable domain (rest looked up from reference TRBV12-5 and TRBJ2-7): DARVTQTPRHKVTEMGQEVTMRCQPILGHNTVFWYRQTMMQGLELLAYFRNRAPLDDSGMPKDRFSAEMPDATLATLKIQPSEPRDSAVYFCASGPAPGRNRYEQYFGPGTRLTVT.